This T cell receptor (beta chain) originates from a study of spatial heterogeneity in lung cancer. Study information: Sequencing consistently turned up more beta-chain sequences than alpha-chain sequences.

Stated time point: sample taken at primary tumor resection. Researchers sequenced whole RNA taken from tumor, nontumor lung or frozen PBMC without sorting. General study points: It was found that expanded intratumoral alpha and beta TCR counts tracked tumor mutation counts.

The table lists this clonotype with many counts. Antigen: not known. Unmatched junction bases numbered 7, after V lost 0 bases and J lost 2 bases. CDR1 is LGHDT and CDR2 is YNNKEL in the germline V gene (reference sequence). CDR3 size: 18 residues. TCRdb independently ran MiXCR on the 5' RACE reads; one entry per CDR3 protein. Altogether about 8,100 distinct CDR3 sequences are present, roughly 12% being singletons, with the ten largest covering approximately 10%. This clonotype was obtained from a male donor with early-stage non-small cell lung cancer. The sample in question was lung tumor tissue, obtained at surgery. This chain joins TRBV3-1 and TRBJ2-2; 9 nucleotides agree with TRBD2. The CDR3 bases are TGTGCCAGCAGCCAAGATTTGGGACTAGCAGTAAACACCGGGGAGCTGTTTTTT. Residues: CASSQDLGLAVNTGELFF.